Listed below are T cell receptor beta chains from one sample, sequenced in a study of T-cell memory formation after mild COVID-19. From the 5' RACE reads, TCRdb called clonotypes with MiXCR, one entry per CDR3 protein. In the table there are 300,000 to 400,000 distinct CDR3 sequences, under 30% of which are singletons. The sample taken for sequencing was PBMCs or a T cell subset sorted from them (not recorded which). The receptors here all came from an adult woman who had mild COVID-19 (a few samples of this study predate the infection). Cell type and time point are not known. The CDR3 runs from the conserved cysteine through the conserved F or W. Each record gives: clone size, J gene, V gene, D gene, CDR3 DNA, CDR3 protein. D genes are given only for firm matches. A row's size may be missing; if present it is once, few, many or a size class.

clone_size: NA; j_call: TRBJ2-6; v_call: TRBV24-1; d_call: TRBD1; cdr3_nt: TGTGCCACCAGTGAGACAAGGGGGCCGGGGGCCAACGTCCTGACTTTC; cdr3_aa: CATSETRGPGANVLTF
clone_size: NA; j_call: TRBJ1-1; v_call: TRBV2; d_call: NA; cdr3_nt: TGTGCCAGCAGTGTTATAGTTGCGGGAACTGAAGCTTTCTTT; cdr3_aa: CASSVIVAGTEAFF
clone_size: few; j_call: TRBJ2-3; v_call: TRBV7-9; d_call: NA; cdr3_nt: TGTGCCAGCAGCACAAACAGGGCTAGCACAGATAAGCAGTATTTT; cdr3_aa: CASSTNRASTDKQYF
clone_size: NA; j_call: TRBJ2-7; v_call: TRBV12-3/TRBV12-4; d_call: NA; cdr3_nt: TGTGCCAGCAGTTTAACCATCTACGAGCAGTACTTC; cdr3_aa: CASSLTIYEQYF
clone_size: NA; j_call: TRBJ1-3; v_call: TRBV5-5; d_call: NA; cdr3_nt: TGTGCCAGCAGCTCGGTCGGCTCTGGAAACACCATATATTTT; cdr3_aa: CASSSVGSGNTIYF
clone_size: few; j_call: TRBJ1-6; v_call: TRBV4-2; d_call: TRBD1; cdr3_nt: TGTGCCAGCAGCCAAGATAGTGGGGGACAGTATAATTCACCCCTCCACTTT; cdr3_aa: CASSQDSGGQYNSPLHF
clone_size: NA; j_call: TRBJ2-1; v_call: TRBV12-3/TRBV12-4; d_call: NA; cdr3_nt: TGTGCCAGCAGTCACACTGCGATCCTCAATGAGCAGTTCTTC; cdr3_aa: CASSHTAILNEQFF
clone_size: NA; j_call: TRBJ2-5; v_call: TRBV24-1; d_call: NA; cdr3_nt: TGTGCCACCGCTGGAGAGACCCAGTACTTC; cdr3_aa: CATAGETQYF
clone_size: NA; j_call: TRBJ2-5; v_call: TRBV13; d_call: TRBD2; cdr3_nt: TGTGCCAGCAGCCAGTCTTTAGCGGGGGGCCAAGAGACCCAGTACTTC; cdr3_aa: CASSQSLAGGQETQYF
clone_size: NA; j_call: TRBJ1-1; v_call: TRBV29-1; d_call: NA; cdr3_nt: TGCAGCGTTGAAGGACAGATGAACACTGAAGCTTTCTTT; cdr3_aa: CSVEGQMNTEAFF
clone_size: few; j_call: TRBJ2-1; v_call: TRBV24-1; d_call: NA; cdr3_nt: TGTGCCACCGCTCTCCGACGGGTCGTGCAGTTCTTC; cdr3_aa: CATALRRVVQFF
clone_size: many; j_call: TRBJ2-7; v_call: TRBV9; d_call: NA; cdr3_nt: TGTGCCAGCAGCCCCGGGACCGCACCCTACGAGCAGTACTTC; cdr3_aa: CASSPGTAPYEQYF
clone_size: NA; j_call: TRBJ1-5; v_call: TRBV30; d_call: TRBD1; cdr3_nt: TGTGCCTGGAGTGGAAGACAGGGGTCTTCAAGCAATCAGCCCCAGCATTTT; cdr3_aa: CAWSGRQGSSSNQPQHF
clone_size: NA; j_call: TRBJ2-1; v_call: TRBV20-1; d_call: NA; cdr3_nt: TGCAGTGCTAGAGACGATCGTTTCGGGGCCTCCTACAATGAGCAGTTCTTC; cdr3_aa: CSARDDRFGASYNEQFF
clone_size: NA; j_call: TRBJ2-1; v_call: TRBV11-3; d_call: TRBD1; cdr3_nt: TGTGCCAGCAGCCGTACGCCCAGGGGGCTTTTGCATGAGCAGTTCTTC; cdr3_aa: CASSRTPRGLLHEQFF
clone_size: NA; j_call: TRBJ2-3; v_call: TRBV15; d_call: NA; cdr3_nt: TGTGCCACCAGCAGAGATTTATTGGGGTCAGATACGCAGTATTTT; cdr3_aa: CATSRDLLGSDTQYF
clone_size: once; j_call: TRBJ2-1; v_call: TRBV20-1; d_call: NA; cdr3_nt: TGCAGTGCTAGGGGGTACAGGGATTCCTACAATGAGCAGTTCTTC; cdr3_aa: CSARGYRDSYNEQFF
clone_size: few; j_call: TRBJ2-7; v_call: TRBV27; d_call: TRBD2; cdr3_nt: TGTGCCAGCAGTTTAAGGCCAGCGGGAGACGAGCAGTACTTC; cdr3_aa: CASSLRPAGDEQYF
clone_size: few; j_call: TRBJ2-7; v_call: TRBV20-1; d_call: TRBD2; cdr3_nt: TGCAGTGCTAGCCTCTGGCGGGGGGGCCGCTACGAGCAGTACTTC; cdr3_aa: CSASLWRGGRYEQYF
clone_size: few; j_call: TRBJ2-1; v_call: TRBV5-1; d_call: NA; cdr3_nt: TGCGCCAGCAGCTTGGCCGCTCAGGGTGCCTACAATGAGCAGTTCTTC; cdr3_aa: CASSLAAQGAYNEQFF
clone_size: NA; j_call: TRBJ1-2; v_call: TRBV7-9; d_call: NA; cdr3_nt: TGTGCCAGCAGCTTAGGTCCCAGGGACATTTCTGGCTACACCTTC; cdr3_aa: CASSLGPRDISGYTF
clone_size: many; j_call: TRBJ2-3; v_call: TRBV6-5; d_call: NA; cdr3_nt: TGTGCCAGCAGCTTGAAAGGAACAGATACGCAGTATTTT; cdr3_aa: CASSLKGTDTQYF
clone_size: few; j_call: TRBJ1-2; v_call: TRBV7-8; d_call: NA; cdr3_nt: TGTGCCAGCAGAGGACAGAAGGACCTATCCTACTATGGCTACACCTTC; cdr3_aa: CASRGQKDLSYYGYTF
clone_size: NA; j_call: TRBJ2-3; v_call: TRBV9; d_call: NA; cdr3_nt: TGTGCCAGCAGCGGGAACGGGGCCATTAGCGAGGATACGCAGTATTTT; cdr3_aa: CASSGNGAISEDTQYF
clone_size: NA; j_call: TRBJ1-1; v_call: TRBV12-3/TRBV12-4; d_call: TRBD1; cdr3_nt: TGTGCCAGCAGTCCGCGGGACAGTGAAGCTTTCTTT; cdr3_aa: CASSPRDSEAFF
clone_size: many; j_call: TRBJ2-7; v_call: TRBV9; d_call: NA; cdr3_nt: TGTGCCAGCAGCGTAGGTGACACCTACGAGCAGTACTTC; cdr3_aa: CASSVGDTYEQYF
clone_size: few; j_call: TRBJ1-2; v_call: TRBV29-1; d_call: NA; cdr3_nt: TGCAGCGTTGACCCGGCCGGAGGGGGAGGCTACACCTTC; cdr3_aa: CSVDPAGGGGYTF
clone_size: few; j_call: TRBJ2-1; v_call: TRBV15; d_call: TRBD2; cdr3_nt: TGTGCCACCAGCACGTCAACGGGACTAGCGAAACCAAAGCAGTTCTTC; cdr3_aa: CATSTSTGLAKPKQFF
clone_size: few; j_call: TRBJ2-2; v_call: TRBV5-1; d_call: TRBD2; cdr3_nt: TGCGCCAGCAGCTTGGTTTTGGTAGCGGGGAACACCGGGGAGCTGTTTTTT; cdr3_aa: CASSLVLVAGNTGELFF
clone_size: few; j_call: TRBJ1-3; v_call: TRBV2; d_call: TRBD1; cdr3_nt: TGTGCCAGCAGACAGGACAGGTCTGGAAACACCATATATTTT; cdr3_aa: CASRQDRSGNTIYF
clone_size: once; j_call: TRBJ1-4; v_call: TRBV7-9; d_call: NA; cdr3_nt: TGTGCCAGCAGCTTGGCGGGGACCCGGGACGAAAAACTGTTTTTT; cdr3_aa: CASSLAGTRDEKLFF
clone_size: NA; j_call: TRBJ2-1; v_call: TRBV24-1; d_call: NA; cdr3_nt: TGTGCCACCAGTGATTTAAACGAGAGGGAGCAGTTCTTC; cdr3_aa: CATSDLNEREQFF
clone_size: NA; j_call: TRBJ2-1; v_call: TRBV6-4; d_call: TRBD2; cdr3_nt: TGTGCCAGCAGCGGAGAGGCCAGAGTAGCGGGAGGGGCAGGGAATGAGCAGTTCTTC; cdr3_aa: CASSGEARVAGGAGNEQFF
clone_size: NA; j_call: TRBJ2-2; v_call: TRBV5-1; d_call: TRBD1; cdr3_nt: TGCGCCAGCAGTCCCGGGACAGGGATGAACACCGGGGAGCTGTTTTTT; cdr3_aa: CASSPGTGMNTGELFF
clone_size: NA; j_call: TRBJ1-5; v_call: TRBV25-1; d_call: NA; cdr3_nt: TGTGCCAGCAGTGGGGCGGGGGGCAGTCAGCCCCAGCATTTT; cdr3_aa: CASSGAGGSQPQHF
clone_size: NA; j_call: TRBJ2-3; v_call: TRBV7-2; d_call: NA; cdr3_nt: TGTGCCAGCAGCTTCCTAATCCCCGAAGCAAATACGCAGTATTTT; cdr3_aa: CASSFLIPEANTQYF
clone_size: NA; j_call: TRBJ2-1; v_call: TRBV24-1; d_call: NA; cdr3_nt: TGTGCCACCAGTGACGGGGACGGCTCCTACAATGAGCAGTTCTTC; cdr3_aa: CATSDGDGSYNEQFF
clone_size: NA; j_call: TRBJ2-7; v_call: TRBV7-6; d_call: NA; cdr3_nt: TGTGCCAGCAGTCCTAGCCCGGGGGCGTACGAGCAGTACTTC; cdr3_aa: CASSPSPGAYEQYF
clone_size: NA; j_call: TRBJ2-3; v_call: TRBV5-1; d_call: NA; cdr3_nt: TGCGCCAGCGCCAAATCCGGTGGTCACTTCACCACAGATACGCAGTATTTT; cdr3_aa: CASAKSGGHFTTDTQYF
clone_size: few; j_call: TRBJ2-7; v_call: TRBV5-1; d_call: NA; cdr3_nt: TGCGCCAGCAGCTCAAGGGCACCCTACGAGCAGTACTTC; cdr3_aa: CASSSRAPYEQYF
clone_size: NA; j_call: TRBJ2-1; v_call: TRBV24-1; d_call: TRBD2; cdr3_nt: TGTGCCACCAGCGGACTAGACTACAATGAGCAGTTCTTC; cdr3_aa: CATSGLDYNEQFF
clone_size: NA; j_call: TRBJ2-3; v_call: TRBV25-1; d_call: NA; cdr3_nt: TGTGCCAGCCAGGATCCCCCGGCGGATACGCAGTATTTT; cdr3_aa: CASQDPPADTQYF
clone_size: NA; j_call: TRBJ2-7; v_call: TRBV3-1; d_call: TRBD1; cdr3_nt: TGTGCCAGCAGCCAACCGGGACAGGGGTTGTACGAGCAGTACTTC; cdr3_aa: CASSQPGQGLYEQYF
clone_size: few; j_call: TRBJ1-2; v_call: TRBV11-2; d_call: NA; cdr3_nt: TGTGCCAGCAGCTTAGAGGCAGTTAGGGCCTATGGCTACACCTTC; cdr3_aa: CASSLEAVRAYGYTF
clone_size: NA; j_call: TRBJ2-3; v_call: TRBV5-6; d_call: NA; cdr3_nt: TGTGCCAGCAGCTCCGGGACGGCCTTCGGTGATACGCAGTATTTT; cdr3_aa: CASSSGTAFGDTQYF
clone_size: once; j_call: TRBJ2-7; v_call: TRBV29-1; d_call: NA; cdr3_nt: TGCAGCGGGGGGCTATGGGGCGAGCAGTACTTC; cdr3_aa: CSGGLWGEQYF
clone_size: few; j_call: TRBJ2-1; v_call: TRBV7-3; d_call: TRBD2; cdr3_nt: TGTGCCAGCAGCTTCGGGCTAGCGGGCCCCAATGAGCAGTTCTTC; cdr3_aa: CASSFGLAGPNEQFF
clone_size: NA; j_call: TRBJ2-1; v_call: TRBV5-5; d_call: TRBD1; cdr3_nt: TGTGCCAGCAGGTTTACAGGGGGCGCGGGGAATGAGCAGTTCTTC; cdr3_aa: CASRFTGGAGNEQFF
clone_size: many; j_call: TRBJ2-1; v_call: TRBV15; d_call: TRBD1; cdr3_nt: TGTGCCACCAGCAGAGTACAGGGGGCCTCCTACAATGAGCAGTTCTTC; cdr3_aa: CATSRVQGASYNEQFF
clone_size: once; j_call: TRBJ1-1; v_call: TRBV5-1; d_call: TRBD1; cdr3_nt: TGCGCCAGCAGCTGGACAGGGGGAAGCACTGAAGCTTTCTTT; cdr3_aa: CASSWTGGSTEAFF
clone_size: NA; j_call: TRBJ1-1; v_call: TRBV5-1; d_call: TRBD1; cdr3_nt: TGCGCCAGCAGCACGCGGACAGGCGCGAACACTGAAGCTTTCTTT; cdr3_aa: CASSTRTGANTEAFF
clone_size: few; j_call: TRBJ2-2; v_call: TRBV4-3; d_call: NA; cdr3_nt: TGCGCCAGCAGCCAAGACACGAACACCGGGGAGCTGTTTTTT; cdr3_aa: CASSQDTNTGELFF
clone_size: few; j_call: TRBJ1-2; v_call: TRBV20-1; d_call: NA; cdr3_nt: TGCAGTGCTACTCCGTCGGGACGGATCACCCTCGCCCACTATGGCTACACCTTC; cdr3_aa: CSATPSGRITLAHYGYTF
clone_size: few; j_call: TRBJ2-5; v_call: TRBV15; d_call: NA; cdr3_nt: TGTGCCACCAGCAGAGGACGGGATGAGACCCAGTACTTC; cdr3_aa: CATSRGRDETQYF
clone_size: few; j_call: TRBJ2-1; v_call: TRBV9; d_call: NA; cdr3_nt: TGTGCCAGCAGCGTAGCTTGGGAAGGGGGGAATGAGCAGTTCTTC; cdr3_aa: CASSVAWEGGNEQFF
clone_size: NA; j_call: TRBJ2-7; v_call: TRBV15; d_call: TRBD1; cdr3_nt: TGTGCCACAAGGACAGGGCGCGAGCAGTACTTC; cdr3_aa: CATRTGREQYF
clone_size: few; j_call: TRBJ2-1; v_call: TRBV9; d_call: TRBD2; cdr3_nt: TGTGCCAGCAGCGTTAGCGGGAGGGCCTTGAATGAGCAGTTCTTC; cdr3_aa: CASSVSGRALNEQFF